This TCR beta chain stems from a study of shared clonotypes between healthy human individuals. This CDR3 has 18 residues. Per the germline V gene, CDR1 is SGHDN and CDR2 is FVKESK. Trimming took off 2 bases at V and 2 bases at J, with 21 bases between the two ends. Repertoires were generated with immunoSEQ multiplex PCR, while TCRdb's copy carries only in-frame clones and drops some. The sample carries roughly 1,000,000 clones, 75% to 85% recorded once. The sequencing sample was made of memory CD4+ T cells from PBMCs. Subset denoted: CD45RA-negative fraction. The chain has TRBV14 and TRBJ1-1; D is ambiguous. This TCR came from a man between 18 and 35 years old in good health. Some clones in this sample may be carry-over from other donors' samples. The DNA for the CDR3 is TGTGCCAGCAGCCAAAGCGCCGGATCCTCCCATCTTAACACTGAAGCTTTCTTT. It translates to CASSQSAGSSHLNTEAFF.